Sequencing of this T cell receptor beta chain was carried out in a study of T-cell reconstitution after alpha-beta-depleted transplantation in children. This clonotype was observed at least ten times. Its antigen remains unknown. Trimming shortened V by 2 bases and J by 7 bases, and 12 bases separated the two germline ends. The CDR3 spans 14 residues. Germline CDR1 reads SEHNR; CDR2 reads FQNEAQ (reference sequence). Using unique molecular identifiers, the investigators prepared the TCRbeta library. TCRdb re-analysed the PCR reads in MiXCR, keeping a single row per CDR3 protein. The repertoire holds about 300,000 distinct CDR3 sequences, with over 9.5% as singletons. Overall study findings and caveats: Alpha-beta T cells about two months after transplant reportedly derived from several hundred expanded graft clones. There were some patients whose high TCRbeta diversity at day 60 came from surviving recipient T cells and thymic progenitors. When one year had passed after transplant, most T-cell counts and diversity came from newly produced T cells.

The J gene is TRBJ1-5, the V gene TRBV7-9; D is undetermined. The sequence derives from a boy in the first two years of life with acute myeloid leukemia, due to receive a stem cell transplant. This specimen was PBMCs, taken before TCRalphabeta/CD19-depleted stem cell transplant. The CDR3 sequence is CASSLSSTNQPQHF. CDR3 DNA: TGTGCCAGCAGCTTATCTTCGACAAACCAGCCCCAGCATTTT. Full variable domain (outside the CDR3, taken from reference TRBV7-9 and TRBJ1-5): DTGVSQNPRHKITKRGQNVTFRCDPISEHNRLYWYRQTLGQGPEFLTYFQNEAQLEKSRLLSDRFSAERPKGSFSTLEIQRTEQGDSAMYLCASSLSSTNQPQHFGDGTRLSIL.